This is a list of T cell receptor beta chains from one sample in a study of cytomegalovirus exposure and HLA in healthy donors. Assay used: immunoSEQ multiplex PCR; TCRdb lists only in-frame clones, some missing. The sample has 210,000 or so clones, about four fifths seen once. The sample comprised PBMCs. Receptors originate from a woman aged 50 to 60 in good health and CMV-seropositive. Each CDR3 is given with its conserved first and last residue.

v_gene: TRBV11-2; j_gene: TRBJ2-3; CDR3aa: CASSRNDRGEGDTQYF
v_gene: TRBV19; j_gene: TRBJ1-5; CDR3aa: CASRPGQAGNQPQHF
v_gene: TRBV5-4; j_gene: TRBJ1-4; CDR3aa: CASSPWTGRTNEKLFF
v_gene: TRBV27; j_gene: TRBJ1-1; CDR3aa: CASSLRGFGTEAFF
v_gene: TRBV4-1; j_gene: TRBJ2-5; CDR3aa: CASSQGAGGGGETQYF
v_gene: TRBV6-1; j_gene: TRBJ2-3; CDR3aa: CASSEVGRGRPSTDTQYF
v_gene: TRBV4-3; j_gene: TRBJ2-7; CDR3aa: CASSQDRAGDEQYF
v_gene: TRBV7-9; j_gene: TRBJ2-4; CDR3aa: CASSGDSQNIQYF
v_gene: TRBV28; j_gene: TRBJ2-7; CDR3aa: CASSKDRGISYEQYF
v_gene: TRBV25-1; j_gene: TRBJ1-1; CDR3aa: CASSFTGRANTEAFF
v_gene: TRBV6-6; j_gene: TRBJ1-2; CDR3aa: CASSSPKPRDRGAHF
v_gene: TRBV7-2; j_gene: TRBJ1-5; CDR3aa: CASSQVLNQPQHF
v_gene: TRBV4-1; j_gene: TRBJ1-2; CDR3aa: CASSQGRQGLDYGYTF
v_gene: TRBV7-3; j_gene: TRBJ2-6; CDR3aa: CASSLGTGFSGANVLTF
v_gene: TRBV30; j_gene: TRBJ1-1; CDR3aa: CAWILLRQGNTEAFF
v_gene: TRBV5-1; j_gene: TRBJ2-6; CDR3aa: CASSLAQASGANVLTF
v_gene: TRBV29-1; j_gene: TRBJ2-6; CDR3aa: CSVLYSGANVLTF
v_gene: TRBV29-1; j_gene: TRBJ1-2; CDR3aa: CSPGRKGVYGYTF
v_gene: TRBV30; j_gene: TRBJ1-3; CDR3aa: CAYRGSGYSGNTIYF
v_gene: TRBV5-1; j_gene: TRBJ1-4; CDR3aa: CASSQMAGRGNEKLFF
v_gene: TRBV25-1; j_gene: TRBJ1-2; CDR3aa: CASDPRPPLVYGYTF
v_gene: TRBV29-1; j_gene: TRBJ2-7; CDR3aa: CSATGVANEQYF
v_gene: TRBV9; j_gene: TRBJ1-1; CDR3aa: CASSGPGGAEAFF
v_gene: TRBV14; j_gene: TRBJ2-7; CDR3aa: CASSRPGTDSYEQYF
v_gene: TRBV10-3; j_gene: TRBJ2-3; CDR3aa: CAISESVGIAGDTQYF
v_gene: TRBV5-1; j_gene: TRBJ1-3; CDR3aa: CASSSRQTSSGNTIYF